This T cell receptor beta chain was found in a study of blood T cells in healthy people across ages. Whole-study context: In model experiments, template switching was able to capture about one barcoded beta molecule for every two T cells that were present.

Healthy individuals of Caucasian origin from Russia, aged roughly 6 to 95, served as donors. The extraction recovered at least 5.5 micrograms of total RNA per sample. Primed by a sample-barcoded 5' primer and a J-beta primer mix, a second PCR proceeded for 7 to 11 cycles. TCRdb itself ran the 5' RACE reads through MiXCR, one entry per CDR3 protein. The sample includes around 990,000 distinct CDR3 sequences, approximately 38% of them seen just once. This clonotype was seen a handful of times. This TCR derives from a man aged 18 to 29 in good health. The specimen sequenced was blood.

The CDR3 here is CSARGGADRNQPQHF. CDR3 coding DNA: TGCAGTGCTAGAGGAGGGGCTGATCGCAATCAGCCCCAGCATTTT. This chain links TRBV20-1 with TRBJ1-5; D perhaps matches TRBD1 (5 bases). Germline CDR1 and CDR2: DFQATT and SNEGSKA (reference sequence). With 1 base removed from V and 2 bases from J, the gap between germline ends came to 12 bases. This CDR3 is 15 amino acids long.